This T cell receptor beta chain was profiled in a study of T cells in women clearing cervical HPV infection. Broader study findings: Richness differences could reflect unmeasured T-cell content per sample.

Repertoires were generated with immunoSEQ multiplex PCR, while TCRdb's copy carries only in-frame clones and drops some. This sample's table has approximately 31,000 clones. This CDR3 spans 14 amino acids. CDR1 and CDR2 from the germline V gene are MNHEY and SVGEGT. Losses at the gene ends were 5 bases for V and 3 bases for J; bases not matched to a gene: 3. With respect to this clone: The target antigen is unknown. The sequence runs out 3 residues before the end of the CDR3; the remainder is reconstructed from the germline J gene.

This clonotype was sampled from a woman aged 18 to 75 with a cervical HPV16 infection that either progressed to CIN3+ or cleared (not recorded which). Source material: blood buffy coat. The V and J genes are TRBV6-2 or TRBV6-3 and TRBJ2-7; TRBD1 agrees at 11 bases. The sequenced part of the CDR3 DNA is TGTGCCAGCAGTGCCGGGACAGGGGGCTACGAG. Translation: CASSAGTGGYE. The CDR3 reads in full as CASSAGTGGYEQYF.